Below, one T cell receptor beta chain is given with its context. Its specificity is unknown. Researchers ran the PCR with 60 Vbeta and 13 Jbeta primers. Repertoires were generated with immunoSEQ multiplex PCR, while TCRdb's copy carries only in-frame clones and drops some. The table lists 43,000 or so clones, about 72% of them singletons. Samples came from healthy bone marrow donors. This specimen comes from a study of cytomegalovirus exposure and HLA in healthy donors. Study summary: An analysis done earlier identified about 120 million unique TCR beta sequences from 150 million to 200 million T cells.

V shed 5 bases and J 12 bases; nucleotides not matched to a gene: 17. The CDR3 totals 17 residues. CDR1 is SGHTA, CDR2 FQGNSA, per germline. Findings and caveats of the study: The HLA-A and HLA-B alleles of most subjects were reportedly predicted accurately from TCR beta sequences. The authors enumerated under 200 TCR beta chains as linked to cytomegalovirus.

The rearrangement links TRBV7-2 to TRBJ2-1; 12 nucleotides line up with TRBD2. The source material was PBMCs. This TCR was recovered from a man under 40 in good health and CMV-seronegative. This chain's CDR3 is CASSLAPFTSGGPGQFF. The DNA for the CDR3 is TGTGCCAGCAGCCTGGCCCCTTTTACTAGCGGGGGGCCAGGGCAGTTCTTC.